The present entry profiles one T cell receptor (beta chain) with its context. Its antigen remains unknown. Each CDR3 protein is one row after TCRdb ran MiXCR on the 5' RACE reads. The profile shows some 1,700,000 distinct CDR3 sequences, less than 40% of them singletons. The sample originates from a study of identical twins. Findings of the study overall: Possibly, invariant MAIT and iNKT cells partly confounded zero-insertion analyses. The degree of excess twin sharing was weaker in beta out-of-frame sequences.

V lost 10 bases and J lost 1; bases outside the gene matches: 14. The CDR3 is 17 amino acids. CDR1 and CDR2 (germline): ENHRY, SYGVKD. The chain employs TRBV10-3 and TRBJ2-2, with 8 nucleotides matching TRBD2. This receptor was obtained from a newborn girl in good health. Sequencing was carried out using cord blood. The chain's CDR3 is CATGVSGIRGNTGELFF. The CDR3 DNA follows: TGTGCCACAGGGGTTAGCGGGATACGAGGGAACACCGGGGAGCTGTTTTTT.